This paragraph reports one T cell receptor beta chain. Its cognate antigen has yet to be identified. One base away there is no much larger clone; base qualities are not given. This entry is derived from a study of early T cells in non-severe SARS-CoV-2 infection (dated by TCRdb to about 2021). Some background on the complete study: Because TCR sequencing was done on bulk RNA from unsorted whole blood, the alpha and beta chains could not be paired.

This was a case-control study nested in a cohort of healthcare workers in London, UK, who had nasopharyngeal swab PCR tests and blood samples taken every week. Healthcare workers were enrolled in the week of the UK lockdown, from 23 to 31 March 2020, and were followed every week for up to roughly 15 weeks. As encoded in the germline V gene (reference sequence), CDR1 is LGHDT while CDR2 is YNNKEL. The CDR3 contains 15 residues, cysteine and phenylalanine counted. Kept here is only the CDR3 DNA, which spans 45 bases and is read in frame from base 1. V gives up 0 bases and J gives up 0 bases, and the segment between their germline ends measures 8 bases. The full study reports these points: Matching against VDJdb was skewed toward anti-spike CD8 responses, likely underestimated virus-specific expansions, and missed private and CD4 specificities.

Libraries were built with 5' RACE. Sequencing instrument: NextSeq 500. The TCR library protocol attached unique molecular identifiers to individual cDNA molecules to correct for sequencing error and PCR bias. Both TCR alpha and beta chains were sequenced, and tight co-correlation was observed between alpha and beta sequence abundances in each sample. On the authors' methods: V gene, J gene and CDR3 annotation of TCR sequences was performed with Decombinator V4. TCRs were defined as expanded if a significant change between any two time points was detected under a Poisson model with p below 0.0001. Abundances of TCRs were expressed as counts per million after normalisation to the total number of TCRs sequenced in each sample. TRAV1-2 paired with TRAJ12, TRAJ20 or TRAJ33 defined MAIT TCRs, while TRAV10 paired with TRAJ18 defined iNKT TCRs. VDJdb, accessed 1 November 2021, was searched for CMV, EBV and SARS-CoV-2 annotated TCRs, excluding TCRs annotated for multiple antigens. TCRdb applied fastp at Q25 and MiXCR to the public reads, then kept only in-frame beta chains. Here each entry gathers all rows of one CDR3 protein and keeps the most common genes and DNA. Here the V and J calls rest on TCRdb's processing, not on the authors' analysis. In this sample the table shows under 100,000 distinct CDR3 sequences, approximately 11% of which occur a single time. Together, the top ten hold approximately 5.3% of the sample.

The chain employs TRBV3-1 and TRBJ1-1; no D gene can be assigned with confidence. The specimen was whole blood. The clonotype originates from an adult who was a healthcare worker with PCR-confirmed SARS-CoV-2 infection or an uninfected control (not recorded which). This receptor has the CDR3 CASSQDGSMNTEAFF. The DNA reads TGTGCCAGCAGCCAAGACGGCAGCATGAACACTGAAGCTTTCTTT.